The 2 T cell receptor beta chains below were found in one sample sequenced in a study of blood T cell repertoires in COVID-19. Produced via immunoSEQ multiplex PCR; TCRdb's table is partial and in-frame only. The sample lists about 190,000 clones; more than 75% were seen once. Sequences were obtained from PBMCs or T cells enriched from blood (not recorded which). The receptors come from a woman aged 45-59 years with acute COVID-19.

The chain links TRBV4-1 to TRBJ1-4; D is unclear. This CDR3 is 12 amino acids long. Deletions cut 4 bases from V and 5 bases from J, with 5 bases between. Germline loops: CDR1 MGHRA, CDR2 YSYEKL. The CDR3 region has the DNA TGCGCCAGCAGCCCATCCAATGAAAAACTGTTTTTT. Amino acids: CASSPSNEKLFF.

The chain employs TRBV27 and TRBJ1-2, with 10 nucleotides matching TRBD1. J was trimmed by 3 bases and V by 7 bases; bases with no gene match: 17. Germline lookup yields CDR1 MNHEY and CDR2 SMNVEV (reference sequence). This CDR3 has 18 amino acids. CDR3 loop: CASTSRGTGASGDYGYTF. CDR3 nucleotide sequence: TGTGCCAGCACCAGTAGAGGGACAGGGGCGTCGGGTGACTATGGCTACACCTTC.